Each of the 3 T cell receptor beta chains below was sequenced from the same sample in a study of CD8+ T cells in alopecia areata. The sequencing template was cDNA reverse transcribed from extracted RNA. Data came from immunoSEQ multiplex PCR; TCRdb stores just in-frame clones and leaves some out. The table lists approximately 180,000 clones, 67% of them singletons. The material sequenced was CD8+ T cells sorted from blood, taken at week 0. These TCRs come from a human donor with alopecia areata.

This clone has only a few counts. V is TRBV7-6 and J is TRBJ2-3; 7 bases align to TRBD2. Unmatched junction bases numbered 6, after V lost 5 bases and J lost 4 bases. The CDR3 is made up of 14 amino acids. Germline V gene data show CDR1 as SGHVS and CDR2 as FNYEAQ. In DNA form, the CDR3 reads TGTGCCAGCAGCCCCAGGACTAGGCCAGATACGCAGTATTTT. Translated: CASSPRTRPDTQYF.

V usage is TRBV6-1 and J usage is TRBJ2-7, with 9 bases fitting TRBD1. The CDR3 contains 15 residues. Trimming cost V 0 bases and J 4 bases; bases outside gene matches: 4. Germline CDR1 is MNHNS and CDR2 is SASEGT. The CDR3 spells CASSEAWTGDYEQYF. CDR3 DNA sequence: TGTGCCAGCAGTGAAGCCTGGACAGGGGATTACGAGCAGTACTTC.

This sequence joins TRBV27 and TRBJ2-1; the D call may be TRBD1 or TRBD2 (6 bases each). Germline V gene lookup returns CDR1 MNHEY and CDR2 SMNVEV (reference sequence). The CDR3 runs 14 residues. V lost 2 bases to trimming and J lost 10 bases, with 15 bases between them. CDR3 sequence: CASSLVGGLYEQFF. For the CDR3, the DNA is TGTGCCAGCAGTTTAGTCGGGGGCTTGTACGAGCAGTTCTTC.